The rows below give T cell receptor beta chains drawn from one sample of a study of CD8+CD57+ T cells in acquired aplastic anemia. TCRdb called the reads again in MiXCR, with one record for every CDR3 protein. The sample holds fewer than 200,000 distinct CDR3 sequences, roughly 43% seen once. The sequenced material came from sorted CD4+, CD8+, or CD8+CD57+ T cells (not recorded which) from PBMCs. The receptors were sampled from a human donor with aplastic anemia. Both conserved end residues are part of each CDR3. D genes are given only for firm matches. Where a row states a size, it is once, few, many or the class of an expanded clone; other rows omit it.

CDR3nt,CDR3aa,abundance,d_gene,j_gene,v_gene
TGCGCCATCGGTGAGCTATTAGCGGGGGGCACTTACAATGAGCAGTTCTTC,CAIGELLAGGTYNEQFF,NA,TRBD2,TRBJ2-1,TRBV10-3
TGTGCCAGTAGTATGCCGGGGTACTCCTACGAGCAGTACTTC,CASSMPGYSYEQYF,NA,NA,TRBJ2-7,TRBV19
TGTGCCAGCAGTTACGCGGGCTCTGGAAACACCATATATTTT,CASSYAGSGNTIYF,many,NA,TRBJ1-3,TRBV6-2/TRBV6-3
TGCAGTGCTCCTCACCGGGCTGCCGCCCAGGACACCATATATTTT,CSAPHRAAAQDTIYF,many,NA,TRBJ1-3,TRBV20-1
TGTGCCACCAGCAGAGATCGGGCATCGGATTCACCCCTCCACTTT,CATSRDRASDSPLHF,NA,NA,TRBJ1-6,TRBV15
TGTGCCAGCAGCCAAGTTAACCGGCAGACTGAAGCTTTCTTT,CASSQVNRQTEAFF,NA,NA,TRBJ1-1,TRBV14
TGTGCCAGTAGTAACCGACAGAAGCAGTTCTTC,CASSNRQKQFF,NA,NA,TRBJ2-1,TRBV19
TGTGCCACCAGTGATTTGGATCAAGAGACCCAGTACTTC,CATSDLDQETQYF,few,NA,TRBJ2-5,TRBV24-1
TGTGCCAGCAGTTTACCCACGAATGGCTACACCTTC,CASSLPTNGYTF,NA,NA,TRBJ1-2,TRBV28
TGTGCCAGCAGCCGACTAGGAGGGGCCACAGATACGCAGTATTTT,CASSRLGGATDTQYF,NA,NA,TRBJ2-3,TRBV11-2
TGTGCCAGCAGCTCTTACGTGGACACCGACTACACCTTC,CASSSYVDTDYTF,NA,NA,TRBJ1-2,TRBV7-3
TGCGCCAGCAGTGAGGGGTGGCGGACCTATGGCTACACCTTC,CASSEGWRTYGYTF,NA,NA,TRBJ1-2,TRBV10-2
TGCGCCAGCAGCCCGGGACTAGCGGGGTCCGGGGAGCTGTTTTTT,CASSPGLAGSGELFF,many,TRBD2,TRBJ2-2,TRBV5-1
TGCGCCAGCAGAGATCGGCAGGGTTCAGATACGCAGTATTTT,CASRDRQGSDTQYF,NA,NA,TRBJ2-3,TRBV5-1
TGTGCCACCAGCAGAGATTACATTGAGCAAGAGACCCAGTACTTC,CATSRDYIEQETQYF,NA,NA,TRBJ2-5,TRBV15
TGTGCCAGCAGCTTTTCGACCCCCGTGGGCTATGGCTACACCTTC,CASSFSTPVGYGYTF,NA,NA,TRBJ1-2,TRBV5-8
TGTGCCATCAGTTACTACAGGGACGGCACAGATACGCAGTATTTT,CAISYYRDGTDTQYF,NA,NA,TRBJ2-3,TRBV6-5
TGTGCCAGCGGCTTAGCGCTAAGCGGGAGTTCACCCCTCCACTTT,CASGLALSGSSPLHF,NA,NA,TRBJ1-6,TRBV14
TGTGCCAGCAGGACAACTAGACAGGGAATCCCCCTCCACTTT,CASRTTRQGIPLHF,many,TRBD1,TRBJ1-6,TRBV7-9
TGTGCCAGTAGTAAGGGCGGGCTCTACACCGGGGAGCTGTTTTTT,CASSKGGLYTGELFF,many,NA,TRBJ2-2,TRBV19
TGTGCCAGTAGTATGGCCCCCGGACAGGGGGCGAGTTCATACACCGGGGAGCTGTTTTTT,CASSMAPGQGASSYTGELFF,NA,TRBD1,TRBJ2-2,TRBV19
TGCAGTGCTAGGGGGGACAGGGCATGGTACGAGCAGTACTTC,CSARGDRAWYEQYF,NA,TRBD1,TRBJ2-7,TRBV20-1
TGTGCCAGCACTAAGGACAGGGGAGGTACAGAGACCCAGTACTTC,CASTKDRGGTETQYF,many,TRBD1,TRBJ2-5,TRBV2
TGCAGCTTGCGTGCCTCCCACGAGCAGTACTTC,CSLRASHEQYF,NA,NA,TRBJ2-7,TRBV29-1
TGTGCCAGTAGGGTAGACGGCCGAGCTAACTATGGCTACACCTTC,CASRVDGRANYGYTF,once,NA,TRBJ1-2,TRBV19
TGCGCCAACAGTGATGGGGGTAACTATGGCTACACCTTC,CANSDGGNYGYTF,many,NA,TRBJ1-2,TRBV10-2
TGTGCCATCAGTGAGGGGACAGGCGGCAAGGGGCTGGAGCAGTACTTC,CAISEGTGGKGLEQYF,NA,TRBD1,TRBJ2-7,TRBV10-3
TGTGCCAGCAGCCTAGGGACTAGCGGACCCAATGAGCAGTTCTTC,CASSLGTSGPNEQFF,few,TRBD2,TRBJ2-1,TRBV7-8
TGTGCTAGCAGCCCAAGTCCGGAAAACATTCAGTACTTC,CASSPSPENIQYF,NA,NA,TRBJ2-4,TRBV7-7
TGCAGCGTTGAAGAACAGACCTACAATGAGCAGTTCTTC,CSVEEQTYNEQFF,NA,NA,TRBJ2-1,TRBV29-1
TGTGCCAGCTCACCTCCTACTAACTATGGCTACACCTTC,CASSPPTNYGYTF,NA,NA,TRBJ1-2,TRBV18
TGCAGTGCTAGACCGACATATCAAGAGACCCAGTACTTC,CSARPTYQETQYF,NA,NA,TRBJ2-5,TRBV20-1
TGTGCCATCAGTGATGTAGAGACAGGGGTAAATGGCTACACCTTC,CAISDVETGVNGYTF,NA,TRBD1,TRBJ1-2,TRBV10-3
TGTGCCATCAGTGAGAGACAGCACTCCTACGAGCAGTACTTC,CAISERQHSYEQYF,few,NA,TRBJ2-7,TRBV10-3
TGCAGTGCTCGCCTTTTACAGGGGGGTGACTACGAGCAGTACTTC,CSARLLQGGDYEQYF,many,TRBD1,TRBJ2-7,TRBV20-1
TGCGCCAGCAGTGATGGAGCCCTAACAGATACGCAGTATTTT,CASSDGALTDTQYF,NA,NA,TRBJ2-3,TRBV10-1
TGCAGCGTCTTATCCAGGGGACAGTACAATGAGCAGTTCTTC,CSVLSRGQYNEQFF,many,TRBD1,TRBJ2-1,TRBV29-1
TGTGCCAGCAGCTTAATTCATGGCAATGAGCAGTTCTTC,CASSLIHGNEQFF,many,NA,TRBJ2-1,TRBV5-4
TGCAGCGTTGAAGATGTGGCGCCGGGCTACACCTTC,CSVEDVAPGYTF,NA,NA,TRBJ1-2,TRBV29-1
TGTGCCATCAGTGAAGAGGATACGCAGTATTTT,CAISEEDTQYF,NA,NA,TRBJ2-3,TRBV10-3
TGTGCCACCAGCAGAGCCGGGACAGTCGTGTACGAGCAGTACTTC,CATSRAGTVVYEQYF,once,TRBD1,TRBJ2-7,TRBV15
TGTGCCAGCAGTTACTCGATGCCCCTGAACACTGAAGCTTTCTTT,CASSYSMPLNTEAFF,NA,NA,TRBJ1-1,TRBV6-5
TGCGCCAGCAGCTTGGCCGGGACGGGGGCTGTGGAGACCCAGTACTTC,CASSLAGTGAVETQYF,NA,NA,TRBJ2-5,TRBV5-1
TGTGCCACCGGACAGGGGGCGACGAACACTGAAGCTTTCTTT,CATGQGATNTEAFF,NA,TRBD1,TRBJ1-1,TRBV10-3